Listed below are T cell receptor beta chains from one sample, sequenced in a study of Ad26.COV2.S vaccination and SARS-CoV-2 variants. Clones were read by immunoSEQ multiplex PCR, and TCRdb kept only the in-frame ones, dropping some. Of nearly 400,000 clones detected, approximately 89% appear once; the ten largest clones hold under 2%. The input for sequencing was peripheral blood, taken in a trial of Ad26.COV2.S vaccine versus placebo. The origin of the receptors is a person aged 18-65 years who received the Ad26.COV2.S COVID-19 vaccine or a placebo. The CDR3 runs from the conserved cysteine through the conserved F or W. Fields, in order: J gene, clone size, D gene, V gene, CDR3 protein, CDR3 DNA. D genes are given only for firm matches. Only some rows state a clone size, as once, few, many or a class for expanded clones.

TRBJ2-5,NA,NA,TRBV7-9,CASSLALNALVETQYF,TGTGCCAGCAGCTTAGCGCTGAACGCCCTGGTGGAGACCCAGTACTTC
TRBJ2-1,NA,TRBD2,TRBV6-4,CASSRSGSLNEQFF,TGTGCCAGCAGTAGGAGCGGGAGCCTCAATGAGCAGTTCTTC
TRBJ1-2,NA,NA,TRBV5-1,CASSLETRTTYGYTF,TGCGCCAGCAGCTTGGAGACCCGGACAACTTATGGCTACACCTTC
TRBJ2-7,NA,NA,TRBV21-1,CASSPAPDSPQYF,TGTGCCAGCAGCCCCGCACCCGACTCACCGCAGTACTTC
TRBJ2-6,many,NA,TRBV19,CASSPILASGANVLTF,TGTGCCAGTAGTCCGATACTAGCCTCTGGGGCCAACGTCCTGACTTTC
TRBJ1-4,once,TRBD1,TRBV4-1,CASSQARGQLFF,TGCGCCAGCAGCCAAGCGAGGGGGCAGCTGTTTTTT
TRBJ2-7,NA,NA,TRBV5-8,CASSPVGAAERYEQYF,TGTGCCAGCAGCCCCGTGGGGGCCGCCGAGCGGTACGAGCAGTACTTC
TRBJ2-7,once,NA,TRBV27,CASSLRVGGYEQYF,TGTGCCAGCAGTTTAAGGGTCGGGGGCTACGAGCAGTACTTC
TRBJ2-1,NA,NA,TRBV18,CASSPGKGPYNEQFF,TGTGCCAGCTCACCAGGAAAGGGTCCTTACAATGAGCAGTTCTTC
TRBJ2-3,NA,NA,TRBV5-1,CASSKEGADTQYF,TGCGCCAGTTCCAAGGAGGGTGCAGATACGCAGTATTTT
TRBJ1-4,NA,TRBD1,TRBV2,CASSEIGTGGEKLFF,TGTGCCAGCAGTGAAATCGGGACAGGGGGGGAAAAACTGTTTTTT
TRBJ1-2,NA,NA,TRBV28,CASSLLAAGGYTF,TGTGCCAGCAGTTTATTGGCAGCTGGTGGCTACACCTTC
TRBJ2-5,NA,TRBD2,TRBV11-2,CASSLDPSSGIETQYF,TGTGCCAGCAGCTTAGATCCAAGTAGCGGGATCGAGACCCAGTACTTC
TRBJ1-1,NA,TRBD1,TRBV5-4,CASSPDRRMTAAFF,TGTGCCAGCAGCCCGGACAGGCGGATGACCGCAGCTTTCTTT
TRBJ2-2,NA,TRBD2,TRBV27,CASTVLAGATGELFF,TGTGCCAGCACTGTACTAGCGGGAGCCACCGGGGAGCTGTTTTTT
TRBJ2-1,NA,TRBD2,TRBV10-1,CASSVREVYNEQFF,TGCGCCAGCAGTGTACGGGAGGTCTACAATGAGCAGTTCTTC
TRBJ2-1,NA,NA,TRBV27,CASSMKPATYNEQFF,TGTGCCAGCAGTATGAAACCCGCTACCTACAATGAGCAGTTCTTC
TRBJ1-5,NA,NA,TRBV12-3/TRBV12-4,CASSLNPNQPQHF,TGTGCCAGCAGTTTGAACCCCAATCAGCCCCAGCATTTT
TRBJ2-1,NA,NA,TRBV4-1,CASSQDLNSYNEQFF,TGCGCCAGCAGCCAAGATTTGAACTCCTACAATGAGCAGTTCTTC
TRBJ2-5,NA,TRBD1,TRBV6-5,CASRAGTGEGETQYF,TGTGCCAGCAGGGCCGGGACAGGGGAAGGAGAGACCCAGTACTTC
TRBJ2-5,NA,NA,TRBV28,CASSYQETQYF,TGTGCCAGCAGTTATCAAGAGACCCAGTACTTC
TRBJ2-6,NA,NA,TRBV4-1,CASSPLTGSGANVLTF,TGCGCCAGCAGCCCCCTGACCGGGTCTGGGGCCAACGTCCTGACTTTC
TRBJ2-1,NA,NA,TRBV7-9,CASSLGQGSYNEQFF,TGTGCCAGCAGCTTAGGTCAGGGATCCTACAATGAGCAGTTCTTC
TRBJ1-2,NA,NA,TRBV3-1/TRBV3-2,CASSQRDYGYTF,TGTGCCAGCAGCCAACGGGACTATGGCTACACCTTC
TRBJ1-1,NA,NA,TRBV28,CASSLPSLGGTEAFF,TGTGCCAGCAGTTTACCCTCCCTAGGGGGCACTGAAGCTTTCTTT
TRBJ2-7,NA,NA,TRBV15,CATSRGDSYEQYF,TGTGCCACCAGCAGGGGGGACTCCTACGAGCAGTACTTC
TRBJ1-1,NA,NA,TRBV28,CASSLKGRGTEAFF,TGTGCCAGCAGTTTAAAGGGGCGGGGCACTGAAGCTTTCTTT